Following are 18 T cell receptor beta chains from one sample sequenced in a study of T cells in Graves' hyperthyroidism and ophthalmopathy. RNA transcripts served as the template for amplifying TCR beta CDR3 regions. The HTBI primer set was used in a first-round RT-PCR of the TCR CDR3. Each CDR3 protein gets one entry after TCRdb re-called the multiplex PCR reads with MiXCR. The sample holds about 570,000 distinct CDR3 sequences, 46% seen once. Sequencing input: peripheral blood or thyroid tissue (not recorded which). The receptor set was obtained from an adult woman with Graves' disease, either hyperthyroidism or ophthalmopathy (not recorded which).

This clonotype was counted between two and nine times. CDR3 protein: CAISEEGLGNSPLHF. As DNA, the CDR3 is TGTGCCATCAGTGAGGAGGGATTGGGTAATTCACCCCTCCACTTT. The chain carries TRBV10-3 and TRBJ1-6; the D is unclear. With 2 bases removed from V and 6 bases from J, the gap between germline ends came to 11 bases. Germline values: CDR1 ENHRY, CDR2 SYGVKD. CDR3 length: 15 residues.

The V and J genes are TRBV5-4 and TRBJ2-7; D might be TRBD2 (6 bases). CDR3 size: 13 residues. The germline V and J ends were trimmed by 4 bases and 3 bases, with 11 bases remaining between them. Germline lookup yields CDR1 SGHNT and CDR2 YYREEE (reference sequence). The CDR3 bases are TGTGCCAGCAGCGGAGGGCCGAACTACGAGCAGTACTTC. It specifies CASSGGPNYEQYF.

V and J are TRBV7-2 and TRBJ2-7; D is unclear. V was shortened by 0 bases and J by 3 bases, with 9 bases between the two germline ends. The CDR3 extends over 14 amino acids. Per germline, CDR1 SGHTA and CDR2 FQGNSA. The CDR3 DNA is TGTGCCAGCAGCTTAGCCCTCGCAGGCTACGAGCAGTACTTC. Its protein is CASSLALAGYEQYF.

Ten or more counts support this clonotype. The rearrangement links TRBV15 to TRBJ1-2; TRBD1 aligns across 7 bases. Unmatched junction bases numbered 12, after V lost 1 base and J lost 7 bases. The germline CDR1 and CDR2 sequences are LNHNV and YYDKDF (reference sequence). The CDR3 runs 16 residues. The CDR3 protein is CATSRAGTARWGGYTF. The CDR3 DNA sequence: TGTGCCACCAGCAGAGCAGGGACAGCGCGATGGGGTGGCTACACCTTC.

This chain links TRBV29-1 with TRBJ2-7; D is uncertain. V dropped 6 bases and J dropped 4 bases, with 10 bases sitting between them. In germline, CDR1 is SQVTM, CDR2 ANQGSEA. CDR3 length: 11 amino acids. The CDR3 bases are TGCAGCGTCTTGGGTACATACGAGCAGTACTTC. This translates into CSVLGTYEQYF.

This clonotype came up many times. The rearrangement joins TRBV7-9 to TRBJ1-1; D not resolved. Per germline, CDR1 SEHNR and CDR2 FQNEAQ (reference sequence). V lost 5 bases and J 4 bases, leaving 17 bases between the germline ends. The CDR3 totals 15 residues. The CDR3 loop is CASSRRRGLITEAFF. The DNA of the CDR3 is TGTGCCAGCAGCCGACGTCGGGGTCTCATCACTGAAGCTTTCTTT.

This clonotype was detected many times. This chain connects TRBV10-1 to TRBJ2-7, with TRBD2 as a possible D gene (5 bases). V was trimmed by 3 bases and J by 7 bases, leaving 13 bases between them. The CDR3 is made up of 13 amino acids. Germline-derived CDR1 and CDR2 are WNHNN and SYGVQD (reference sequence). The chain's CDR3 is CASSDGPSGEQYF. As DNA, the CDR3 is TGCGCCAGCAGTGATGGGCCGAGCGGAGAGCAGTACTTC.

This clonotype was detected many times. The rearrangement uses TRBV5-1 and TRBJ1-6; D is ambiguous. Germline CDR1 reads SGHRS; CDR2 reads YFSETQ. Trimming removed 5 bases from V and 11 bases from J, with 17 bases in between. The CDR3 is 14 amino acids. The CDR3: CASRPGEMGTPLHF. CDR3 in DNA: TGCGCCAGCAGGCCTGGGGAAATGGGTACACCCCTCCACTTT.

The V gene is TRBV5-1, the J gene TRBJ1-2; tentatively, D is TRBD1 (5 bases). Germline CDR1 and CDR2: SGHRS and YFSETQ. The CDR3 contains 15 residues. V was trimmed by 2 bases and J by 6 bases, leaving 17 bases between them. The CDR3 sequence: CASSLSPGSPHGYTF. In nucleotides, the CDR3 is TGCGCCAGCAGCTTATCCCCAGGGAGTCCCCATGGCTACACCTTC.

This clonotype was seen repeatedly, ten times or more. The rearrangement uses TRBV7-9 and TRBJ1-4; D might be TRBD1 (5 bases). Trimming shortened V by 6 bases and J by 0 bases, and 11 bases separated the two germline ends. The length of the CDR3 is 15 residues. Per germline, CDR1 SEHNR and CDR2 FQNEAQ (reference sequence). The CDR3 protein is CASSRTTTTNEKLFF. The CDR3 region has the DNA TGTGCCAGCAGTAGGACAACTACAACTAATGAAAAACTGTTTTTT.

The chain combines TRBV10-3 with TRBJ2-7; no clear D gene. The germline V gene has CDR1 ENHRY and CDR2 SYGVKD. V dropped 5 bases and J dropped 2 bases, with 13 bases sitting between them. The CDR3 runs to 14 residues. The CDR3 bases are TGTGCCATCAGTCCCGGGCACAATGCCTACGAGCAGTACTTC. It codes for CAISPGHNAYEQYF.

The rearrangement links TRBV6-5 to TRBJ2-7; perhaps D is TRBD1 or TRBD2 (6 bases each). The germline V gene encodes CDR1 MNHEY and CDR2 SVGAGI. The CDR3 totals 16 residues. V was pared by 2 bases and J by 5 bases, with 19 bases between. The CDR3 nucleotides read TGTGCCAGCAGTTACGAAGGGACACCGCCGGGGGACGAGCAGTACTTC. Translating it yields CASSYEGTPPGDEQYF.

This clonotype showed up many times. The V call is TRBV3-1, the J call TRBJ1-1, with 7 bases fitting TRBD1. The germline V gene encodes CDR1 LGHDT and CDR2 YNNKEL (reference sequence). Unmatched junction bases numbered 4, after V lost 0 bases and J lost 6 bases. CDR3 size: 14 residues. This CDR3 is CASSQDGQGAEAFF. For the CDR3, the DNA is TGTGCCAGCAGCCAAGACGGTCAGGGGGCTGAAGCTTTCTTT.

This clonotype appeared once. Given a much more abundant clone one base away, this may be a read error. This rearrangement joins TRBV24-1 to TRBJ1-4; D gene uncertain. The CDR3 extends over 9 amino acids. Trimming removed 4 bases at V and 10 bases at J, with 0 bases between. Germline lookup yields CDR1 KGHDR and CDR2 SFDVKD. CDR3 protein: CATSEKLFF. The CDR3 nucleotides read TGTGCCACCAGTGAAAAACTGTTTTTT.

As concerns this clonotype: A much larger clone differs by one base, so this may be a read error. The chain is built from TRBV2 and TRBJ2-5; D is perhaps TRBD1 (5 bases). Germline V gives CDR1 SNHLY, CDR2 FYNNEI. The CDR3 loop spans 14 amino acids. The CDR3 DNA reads TGTGCCAGCTCACCACCGACAGAGCCAGAGTCCCAGTACTTC. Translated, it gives CASSPPTEPESQYF.

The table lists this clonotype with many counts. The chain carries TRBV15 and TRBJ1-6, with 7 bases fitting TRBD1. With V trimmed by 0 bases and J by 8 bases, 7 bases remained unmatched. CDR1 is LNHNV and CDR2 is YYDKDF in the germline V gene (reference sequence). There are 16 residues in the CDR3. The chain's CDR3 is CATSRDHAGGDSPLHF. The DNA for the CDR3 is TGTGCCACCAGCAGAGATCACGCAGGGGGAGATTCACCCCTCCACTTT.

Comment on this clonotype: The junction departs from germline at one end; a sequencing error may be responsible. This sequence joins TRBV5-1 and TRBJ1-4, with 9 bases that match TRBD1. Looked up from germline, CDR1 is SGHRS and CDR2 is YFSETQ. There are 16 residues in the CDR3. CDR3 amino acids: CASSAPGQGHSEKLFF. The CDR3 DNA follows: TGTGCCAGCAGCGCCCCGGGACAGGGTCATAGTGAAAAACTGTTTTTT.

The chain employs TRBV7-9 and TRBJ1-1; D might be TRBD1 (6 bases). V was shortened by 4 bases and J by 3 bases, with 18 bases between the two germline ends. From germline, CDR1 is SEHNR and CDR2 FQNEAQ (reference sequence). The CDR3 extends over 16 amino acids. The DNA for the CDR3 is TGTGCCAGCAGCTCCGGATCGCTCGGGGGCCACACTGAAGCTTTCTTT. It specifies CASSSGSLGGHTEAFF.